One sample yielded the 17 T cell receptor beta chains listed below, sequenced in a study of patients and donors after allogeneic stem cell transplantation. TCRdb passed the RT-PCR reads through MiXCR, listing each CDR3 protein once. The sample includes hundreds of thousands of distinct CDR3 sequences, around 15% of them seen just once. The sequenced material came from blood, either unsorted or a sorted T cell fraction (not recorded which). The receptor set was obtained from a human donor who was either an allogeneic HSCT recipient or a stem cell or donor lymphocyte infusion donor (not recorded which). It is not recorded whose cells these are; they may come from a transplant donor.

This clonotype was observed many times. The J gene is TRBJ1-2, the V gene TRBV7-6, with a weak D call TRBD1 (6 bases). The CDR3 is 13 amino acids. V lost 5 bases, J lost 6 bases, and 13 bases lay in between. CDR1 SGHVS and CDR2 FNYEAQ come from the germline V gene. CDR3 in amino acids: CASSPLQGNGYTF. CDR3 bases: TGTGCCAGCAGCCCCCTACAGGGAAATGGCTACACCTTC.

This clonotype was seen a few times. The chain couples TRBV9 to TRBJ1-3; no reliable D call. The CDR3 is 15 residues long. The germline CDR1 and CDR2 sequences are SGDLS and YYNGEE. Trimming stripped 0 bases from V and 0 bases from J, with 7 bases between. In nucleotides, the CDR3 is TGTGCCAGCAGCGTAGAGGAAGTCTCTGGAAACACCATATATTTT. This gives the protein CASSVEEVSGNTIYF.

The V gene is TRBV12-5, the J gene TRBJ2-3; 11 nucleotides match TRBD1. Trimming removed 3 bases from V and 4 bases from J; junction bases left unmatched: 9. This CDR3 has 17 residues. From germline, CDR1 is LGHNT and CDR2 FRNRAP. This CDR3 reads CASGLGQGAMVADTQYF. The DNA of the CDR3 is TGTGCTAGTGGTTTAGGACAGGGGGCGATGGTTGCAGATACGCAGTATTTT.

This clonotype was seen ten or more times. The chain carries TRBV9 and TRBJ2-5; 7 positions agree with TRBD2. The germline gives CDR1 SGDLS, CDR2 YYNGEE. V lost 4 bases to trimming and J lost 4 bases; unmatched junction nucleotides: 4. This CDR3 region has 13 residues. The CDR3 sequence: CASSPGGRETQYF. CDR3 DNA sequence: TGTGCCAGCAGCCCCGGCGGGAGAGAGACCCAGTACTTC.

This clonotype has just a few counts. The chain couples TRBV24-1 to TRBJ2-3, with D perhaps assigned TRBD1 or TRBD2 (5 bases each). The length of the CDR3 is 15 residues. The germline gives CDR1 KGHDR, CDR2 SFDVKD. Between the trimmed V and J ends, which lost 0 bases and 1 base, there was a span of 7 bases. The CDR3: CATSDLGGRTDTQYF. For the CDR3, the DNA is TGTGCCACCAGTGATTTGGGGGGACGCACAGATACGCAGTATTTT.

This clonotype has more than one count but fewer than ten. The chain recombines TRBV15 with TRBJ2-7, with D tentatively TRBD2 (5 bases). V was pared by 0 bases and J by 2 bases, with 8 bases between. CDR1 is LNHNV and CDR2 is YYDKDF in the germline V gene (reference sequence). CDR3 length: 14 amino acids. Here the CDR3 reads CATSRDKRTYEQYF. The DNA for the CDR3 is TGTGCCACCAGCAGAGATAAGCGGACCTACGAGCAGTACTTC.

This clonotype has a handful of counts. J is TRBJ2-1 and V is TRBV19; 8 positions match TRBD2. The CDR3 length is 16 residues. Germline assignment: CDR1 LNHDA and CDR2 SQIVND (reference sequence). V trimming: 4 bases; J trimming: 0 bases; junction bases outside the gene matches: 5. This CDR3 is CASSNGRGSSYNEQFF. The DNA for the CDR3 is TGTGCCAGTAGTAACGGGAGGGGAAGCTCCTACAATGAGCAGTTCTTC.

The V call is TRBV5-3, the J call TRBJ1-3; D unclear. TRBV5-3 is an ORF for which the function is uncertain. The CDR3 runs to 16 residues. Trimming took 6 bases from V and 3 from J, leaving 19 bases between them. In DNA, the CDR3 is TGTGCCAGAACCTCGGTCAGCTCGCCAGTTGGAAACACCATATATTTT. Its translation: CARTSVSSPVGNTIYF.

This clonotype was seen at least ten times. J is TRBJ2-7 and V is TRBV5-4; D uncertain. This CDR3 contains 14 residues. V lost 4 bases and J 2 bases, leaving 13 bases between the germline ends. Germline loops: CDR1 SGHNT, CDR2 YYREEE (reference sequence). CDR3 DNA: TGTGCCAGCAGCAGAACGGCATCTACCTACGAGCAGTACTTC. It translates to CASSRTASTYEQYF. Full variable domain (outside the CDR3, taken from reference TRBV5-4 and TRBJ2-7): ETGVTQSPTHLIKTRGQQVTLRCSSQSGHNTVSWYQQALGQGPQFIFQYYREEENGRGNFPPRFSGLQFPNYSSELNVNALELDDSALYLCASSRTASTYEQYFGPGTRLTVT.

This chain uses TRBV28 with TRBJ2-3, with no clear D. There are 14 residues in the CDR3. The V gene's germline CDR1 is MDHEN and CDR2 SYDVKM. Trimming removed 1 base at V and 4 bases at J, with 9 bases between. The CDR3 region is CASSLFSLPDTQYF. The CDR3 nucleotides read TGTGCCAGCAGTTTATTCAGCCTGCCAGATACGCAGTATTTT.

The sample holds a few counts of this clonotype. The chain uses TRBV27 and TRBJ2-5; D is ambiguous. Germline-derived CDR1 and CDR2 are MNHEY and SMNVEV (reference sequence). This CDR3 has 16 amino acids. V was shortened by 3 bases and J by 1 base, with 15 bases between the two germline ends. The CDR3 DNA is TGTGCCAGCAGTTTTGGACGATCCCCCGTCCAAGAGACCCAGTACTTC. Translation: CASSFGRSPVQETQYF.

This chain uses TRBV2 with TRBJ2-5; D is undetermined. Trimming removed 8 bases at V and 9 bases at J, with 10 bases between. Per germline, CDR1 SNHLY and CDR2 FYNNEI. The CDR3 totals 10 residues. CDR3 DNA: TGTGCCAGCGGCGACTTGGCCCAGTACTTC. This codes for CASGDLAQYF.

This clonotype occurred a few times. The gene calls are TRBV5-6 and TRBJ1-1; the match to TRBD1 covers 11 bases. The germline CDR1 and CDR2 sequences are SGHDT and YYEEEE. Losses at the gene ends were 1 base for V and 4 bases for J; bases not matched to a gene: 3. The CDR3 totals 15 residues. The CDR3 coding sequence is TGTGCCAGCAGCTTGAGGGGGACAGGGGGCACTGAAGCTTTCTTT. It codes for CASSLRGTGGTEAFF.

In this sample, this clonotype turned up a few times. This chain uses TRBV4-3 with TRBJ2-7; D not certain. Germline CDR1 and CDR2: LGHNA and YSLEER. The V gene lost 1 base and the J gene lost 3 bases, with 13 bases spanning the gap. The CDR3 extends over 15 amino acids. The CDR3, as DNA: TGCGCCAGCAGCCAAGTGGCCGGGTACGACTACGAGCAGTACTTC. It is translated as CASSQVAGYDYEQYF.

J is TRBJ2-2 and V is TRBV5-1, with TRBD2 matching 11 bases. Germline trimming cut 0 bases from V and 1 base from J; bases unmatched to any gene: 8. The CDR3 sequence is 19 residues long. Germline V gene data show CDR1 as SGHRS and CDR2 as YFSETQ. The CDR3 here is CASSLVRLAGGQNTGELFF. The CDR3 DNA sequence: TGCGCCAGCAGCTTGGTGAGGCTAGCGGGAGGACAGAACACCGGGGAGCTGTTTTTT.

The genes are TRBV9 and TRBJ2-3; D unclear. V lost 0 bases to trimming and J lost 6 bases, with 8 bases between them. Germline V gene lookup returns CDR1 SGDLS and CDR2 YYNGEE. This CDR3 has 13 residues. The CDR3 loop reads CASSVGPLDTQYF. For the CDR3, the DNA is TGTGCCAGCAGCGTAGGGCCGTTGGATACGCAGTATTTT. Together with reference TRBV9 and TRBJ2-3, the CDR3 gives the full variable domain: DSGVTQTPKHLITATGQRVTLRCSPRSGDLSVYWYQQSLDQGLQFLIQYYNGEERAKGNILERFSAQQFPDLHSELNLSSLELGDSALYFCASSVGPLDTQYFGPGTRLTVL.

DNA for the CDR3: TGTGCCAGCAGCCCCCAGGGGGCGAAGGCCGAGCAGTACTTC. This translates into CASSPQGAKAEQYF. V and J are TRBV2 and TRBJ2-7; TRBD1 agrees at 8 bases. Trimming took 6 bases from V and 6 from J; bases not matched to a gene: 10. The CDR3 extends over 14 amino acids. Germline V CDR1 and CDR2: SNHLY, FYNNEI.